The 18 T cell receptor beta chains reported below all come from one sample, sequenced in a study of T cells and Merkel cell carcinoma outcomes. Clones were read by immunoSEQ multiplex PCR, and TCRdb kept only the in-frame ones, dropping some. The top ten clones hold under 7.5% of a sample with approximately 400 clones, approximately 90% of them seen once. Input material: tumor tissue from Merkel cell carcinoma. All receptors come from a human donor with Merkel cell carcinoma.

V usage is TRBV9 and J usage is TRBJ1-2, with D possibly being TRBD1 (5 bases). Deletions cut 4 bases from V and 2 bases from J, with 12 bases between. This CDR3 contains 14 residues. Germline V gene lookup returns CDR1 SGDLS and CDR2 YYNGEE. The chain's CDR3 is CASSPRDGNYGYTF. The CDR3 DNA reads as TGTGCCAGCAGCCCTCGGGACGGGAACTATGGCTACACCTTC.

CDR3 in DNA: TGTGCCAGCAGCTTAGCCGGGAGGTCCCTTACGACCTACGAGCAGTACTTC. This sequence encodes CASSLAGRSLTTYEQYF. This sequence joins TRBV7-2 and TRBJ2-7; 7 bases agree with TRBD2. In germline, CDR1 is SGHTA, CDR2 FQGNSA. The CDR3 is 17 amino acids. V lost 0 bases, J lost 2 bases, and 10 bases stayed unmatched.

The chain carries TRBV20-1 and TRBJ2-3, with D uncertain. CDR1 and CDR2 from the germline V gene are DFQATT and SNEGSKA (reference sequence). There are 11 residues in the CDR3. V gave up 6 bases and J gave up 6 bases, with 10 bases separating them. The CDR3 DNA sequence: TGCAGTGCCCATCGACTTGATACGCAGTATTTT. Its protein product is CSAHRLDTQYF.

V gene TRBV15 combines with J gene TRBJ2-5, with D possibly matching TRBD1 (6 bases). With 3 bases removed from V and 5 bases from J, the gap between germline ends came to 10 bases. There are 13 residues in the CDR3. Germline-derived CDR1 and CDR2 are LNHNV and YYDKDF (reference sequence). CDR3 loop: CATSSRGRETQYF. As DNA, the CDR3 is TGTGCCACCAGCAGCAGGGGCAGGGAGACCCAGTACTTC.

J is TRBJ2-7 and V is TRBV18; no clear D gene. This CDR3 has 15 residues. V was pared by 4 bases and J by 0 bases, with 13 bases between. CDR1 is KGHSH and CDR2 is LQKENI in the germline V gene. CDR3 region: CASSLDRVSSYEQYF. The CDR3 nucleotides read TGTGCCAGCTCACTGGACCGGGTGAGCTCCTACGAGCAGTACTTC.

The chain recombines TRBV7-8 with TRBJ2-2; D is uncertain. The V gene's germline CDR1 is SGHVS and CDR2 FQNEAQ. CDR3 length: 14 amino acids. The V gene lost 1 base and the J gene lost 4 bases, with 7 bases spanning the gap. The CDR3 DNA follows: TGTGCCAGCAGCTTAGTAAGGACCACCGGGGAGCTGTTTTTT. It codes for CASSLVRTTGELFF.

This clone was seen a single time. The rearrangement uses TRBV9 and TRBJ1-1; tentative D call: TRBD1 (5 bases). With 4 bases removed from V and 2 bases from J, the gap between germline ends came to 12 bases. This CDR3 is 14 amino acids long. Germline values: CDR1 SGDLS, CDR2 YYNGEE. CDR3 sequence: CASSRRGINTEAFF. CDR3 nucleotide sequence: TGTGCCAGCAGCCGGAGGGGTATTAACACTGAAGCTTTCTTT. Drawing the rest from reference TRBV9 and TRBJ1-1, the complete variable domain is DSGVTQTPKHLITATGQRVTLRCSPRSGDLSVYWYQQSLDQGLQFLIQYYNGEERAKGNILERFSAQQFPDLHSELNLSSLELGDSALYFCASSRRGINTEAFFGQGTRLTVV.

V is TRBV19 and J is TRBJ2-3; D not resolved. Trimming took 3 bases from V and 1 from J, leaving 5 bases between them. This CDR3 comprises 13 residues. Germline V CDR1 and CDR2: LNHDA, SQIVND (reference sequence). The CDR3 here is CASSISGTDTQYF. In DNA form, the CDR3 reads TGTGCCAGTAGTATTTCTGGCACAGATACGCAGTATTTT.

J is TRBJ2-7 and V is TRBV28; 7 positions match TRBD1. The germline gives CDR1 MDHEN, CDR2 SYDVKM. The J segment lost 8 bases and the V segment lost 3 bases, leaving 13 bases of the junction unmatched. The CDR3 loop spans 15 amino acids. The CDR3 region is CASSLVKGARSKQYF. CDR3 bases: TGTGCCAGCAGTTTGGTGAAGGGGGCGCGGTCCAAGCAGTACTTC.

In this sample, this clone turned up once. The V gene is TRBV4-2, the J gene TRBJ2-6; possible D gene TRBD2, 6 bases. The CDR3 is 18 residues long. The V and J ends lost 1 base and 0 bases respectively, with 13 bases between them. The germline V gene encodes CDR1 LGHNA and CDR2 YNFKEQ. The CDR3 loop is CASSQVGGGSSGANVLTF. The CDR3, as DNA: TGTGCCAGCAGCCAAGTTGGGGGAGGATCCTCTGGGGCCAACGTCCTGACTTTC.

In nucleotides, the CDR3 is TGCAGCGTTGAAGGAGCCGGGACAGGGACATATGGCTACACCTTC. It codes for CSVEGAGTGTYGYTF. V gene TRBV29-1 combines with J gene TRBJ1-2; 9 nucleotides agree with TRBD1. This CDR3 contains 15 residues. The V gene end was trimmed by 1 base and the J gene end by 5 bases; junction bases not matched to a gene: 8. Germline CDR1 reads SQVTM; CDR2 reads ANQGSEA.

J is TRBJ2-2 and V is TRBV30, with a tentative D call TRBD1 (6 bases). V lost 3 bases to trimming and J lost 5 bases, with 16 bases between them. This CDR3 spans 15 amino acids. Germline CDR1 GTSNPN, CDR2 SVGIG (reference sequence). Here the CDR3 reads CAWRIGRGTTGELFF. The DNA for the CDR3 is TGTGCCTGGAGAATAGGCAGGGGAACTACCGGGGAGCTGTTTTTT.

The chain combines TRBV7-2 with TRBJ2-5, with D maybe TRBD1 (7 bases). Trimming left V 5 bases short and J 1 base short, with 14 bases between. The length of the CDR3 is 15 residues. Germline values: CDR1 SGHTA, CDR2 FQGNSA. The CDR3 protein is CASSPGDSLQETQYF. For the CDR3, the DNA is TGTGCCAGCAGCCCGGGGGACAGCCTCCAAGAGACCCAGTACTTC.

The chain joins TRBV7-9 to TRBJ2-3; 15 nucleotides agree with TRBD2. The V gene end was trimmed by 1 base and the J gene end by 3 bases; junction bases not matched to a gene: 8. The CDR3 extends over 19 amino acids. CDR1 SEHNR and CDR2 FQNEAQ come from the germline V gene (reference sequence). The CDR3 spells CASSLGGLAGGIETDTQYF. In DNA, the CDR3 is TGTGCCAGCAGCTTAGGGGGACTAGCGGGGGGAATAGAAACAGATACGCAGTATTTT.

The chain links TRBV6-6 to TRBJ2-7; D is perhaps TRBD2 (6 bases). V was cut by 7 bases and J by 4 bases, with 11 bases left in between. This CDR3 is 12 amino acids long. From germline, CDR1 is MNHNY and CDR2 SVGAGI (reference sequence). The DNA for the CDR3 is TGTGCCAGCACGGACGGGAGTTACGAGCAGTACTTC. This encodes CASTDGSYEQYF.

The V gene is TRBV18, the J gene TRBJ2-7, with D possibly TRBD1 on 6 matching bases. This CDR3 spans 13 amino acids. V gave up 5 bases and J gave up 3 bases, with 11 bases separating them. Germline V gives CDR1 KGHSH, CDR2 LQKENI. The CDR3 coding sequence is TGTGCCAGCTCAGGGGGCCCACTCTACGAGCAGTACTTC. Protein sequence: CASSGGPLYEQYF.

V usage is TRBV29-1 and J usage is TRBJ1-2; the D is unclear. CDR3 size: 12 residues. Germline loops: CDR1 SQVTM, CDR2 ANQGSEA. V lost 3 bases and J 5 bases, leaving 10 bases between the germline ends. Here the CDR3 reads CSVDFPDYGYTF. Written as DNA, the CDR3 is TGCAGCGTTGATTTCCCCGATTATGGCTACACCTTC.

The chain has TRBV10-1 and TRBJ2-5; TRBD1 matches at 8 bases. The CDR3 sequence is 14 residues long. The V gene's germline CDR1 is WNHNN and CDR2 SYGVQD (reference sequence). The V gene end was trimmed by 6 bases and the J gene end by 3 bases; junction bases not matched to a gene: 6. CDR3 sequence (DNA): TGCGCCAGCAGCCTTCAGGGGGCCGAAGAGACCCAGTACTTC. Amino acid sequence: CASSLQGAEETQYF.